The 27 T cell receptor beta chains presented below share a single source sample, sequenced in a study of T cells in Graves' hyperthyroidism and ophthalmopathy. The source material, RNA transcripts, was used to amplify TCR beta CDR3 regions. With the HTBI primer set, the TCR CDR3 went through a first round of RT-PCR. In TCRdb, the multiplex PCR reads were re-called with MiXCR into one record per CDR3 protein. The sample gives around 690,000 distinct CDR3 sequences, less than 25% of which show up once; 30% to 40% is in the top ten. The sequencing sample was made of blood. All receptors come from a man aged 25-40 years with Graves' ophthalmopathy.

This clonotype was seen ten or more times. The chain recombines TRBV28 with TRBJ2-7, with TRBD2 matching 8 bases. Per the germline V gene, CDR1 is MDHEN and CDR2 is SYDVKM. The trim removed 5 bases at V and 2 bases at J, leaving 8 bases unmatched. The CDR3 has 15 amino acids. The CDR3 nucleotides are TGTGCCAGCAGTCGGGGGGGGCCAGGAACCTACGAGCAGTACTTC. This gives the protein CASSRGGPGTYEQYF.

A single count supports this clonotype. This sequence joins TRBV6-6 and TRBJ2-3; TRBD1 is a possible D gene (6 bases). There are 16 residues in the CDR3. V was clipped by 0 bases and J by 1 base, with 11 bases between them. The germline V gene encodes CDR1 MNHNY and CDR2 SVGAGI (reference sequence). The DNA of the CDR3 is TGTGCCAGCAGTTACTCGCCCAACAGGGGCACAGATACGCAGTATTTT. Encoded protein: CASSYSPNRGTDTQYF.

This clonotype was counted between two and nine times. The gene calls are TRBV27 and TRBJ2-1, with TRBD2 matching over 7 bases. Germline V gene lookup returns CDR1 MNHEY and CDR2 SMNVEV (reference sequence). With 5 bases clipped from V and 8 bases from J, the junction kept 3 bases outside the gene matches. The CDR3 length is 12 residues. The CDR3 region is CASSQGLDEQFF. The CDR3 coding sequence is TGTGCCAGCAGTCAAGGACTAGATGAGCAGTTCTTC.

The table lists this clonotype with many counts. The rearrangement links TRBV5-6 to TRBJ2-7; D might be TRBD2 (6 bases). Germline-derived CDR1 and CDR2 are SGHDT and YYEEEE. This CDR3 has 13 residues. V gave up 5 bases and J gave up 0 bases, with 9 bases separating them. This CDR3 reads CASRMTSSYEQYF. DNA of the CDR3: TGTGCCAGCAGGATGACTAGCTCCTACGAGCAGTACTTC.

This chain uses TRBV29-1 with TRBJ2-5, with D hard to call. This CDR3 contains 14 residues. Germline V gives CDR1 SQVTM, CDR2 ANQGSEA. Trimming took off 2 bases at V and 2 bases at J, with 12 bases between the two ends. The DNA of the CDR3 is TGCAGCGTTGAAATCCACAGAATACAAGAGACCCAGTACTTC. Amino acid sequence: CSVEIHRIQETQYF.

In this sample, this clonotype turned up a few times. The genes are TRBV28 and TRBJ2-1; 11 bases map to TRBD2. Per the germline V gene, CDR1 is MDHEN and CDR2 is SYDVKM. The V and J ends lost 8 bases and 5 bases, in that order; junction bases with no gene match: 2. The CDR3 sequence is 13 residues long. The CDR3 DNA sequence: TGTGCCAGCGGGACTAGCGGACACAATGAGCAGTTCTTC. Amino acids: CASGTSGHNEQFF.

This clonotype was seen ten or more times. V gene TRBV5-8 combines with J gene TRBJ2-7, with D uncertain. The CDR3 runs to 13 residues. V lost 1 base and J lost 2, with 7 bases in between. The V gene's germline CDR1 is SGHTS and CDR2 YDEGEE. CDR3 coding DNA: TGTGCCAGCAGCTTGTGGGGAACCTACGAGCAGTACTTC. This codes for CASSLWGTYEQYF. The whole variable domain, filled in from reference TRBV5-8 and TRBJ2-7, reads EAGVTQSPTHLIKTRGQQATLRCSPISGHTSVYWYQQALGLGLQFLLWYDEGEERNRGNFPPRFSGRQFPNYSSELNVNALELEDSALYLCASSLWGTYEQYFGPGTRLTVT.

This clonotype was seen more than once but under ten times. V gene TRBV10-2 combines with J gene TRBJ2-7; 9 bases are shared with TRBD1. V was clipped by 4 bases and J by 4 bases; unmatched bases: 8. This CDR3 comprises 15 residues. The germline CDR1 and CDR2 sequences are WSHSY and SAAADI. DNA of the CDR3: TGCGCCAGCAGTGGGTCCGGGACAGGGAATTACGAGCAGTACTTC. Its translation is CASSGSGTGNYEQYF.

The rearrangement joins TRBV29-1 to TRBJ2-2; the D gene is possibly TRBD2 (6 bases). V lost 4 bases, J lost 6 bases, and 15 bases lay in between. Germline CDR1 reads SQVTM; CDR2 reads ANQGSEA. There are 14 residues in the CDR3. The CDR3: CSVGLGLSSGELFF. As DNA, the CDR3 is TGCAGCGTTGGGTTGGGACTTTCGTCCGGGGAGCTGTTTTTT.

The chain combines TRBV28 with TRBJ1-2, with TRBD1 matching over 10 bases. The length of the CDR3 is 16 residues. Germline V lookup: CDR1 MDHEN, CDR2 SYDVKM. Unmatched junction bases numbered 7, after V lost 4 bases and J lost 2 bases. Written as DNA, the CDR3 is TGTGCCAGCAGTTCGCCGCGGGACAGGGGAAACTATGGCTACACCTTC. Amino acid sequence: CASSSPRDRGNYGYTF.

This chain uses TRBV3-1 with TRBJ2-2; D is ambiguous. Trimming removed 2 bases from V and 3 bases from J, with 13 bases in between. Germline V lookup: CDR1 LGHDT, CDR2 YNNKEL (reference sequence). The CDR3 has 16 residues. CDR3 DNA: TGTGCCAGCAGCCAAAATCGGCAGCTCCACACCGGGGAGCTGTTTTTT. Its protein is CASSQNRQLHTGELFF.

Many counts were recorded for this clonotype. This sequence joins TRBV9 and TRBJ2-1; a possible D gene is TRBD1 (6 bases). CDR3 length: 13 residues. Germline assignment: CDR1 SGDLS and CDR2 YYNGEE. V lost 10 bases and J lost 4, with 15 bases in between. For the CDR3, the DNA is TGTGCCTCAAACGAAGGGGGTTACAATGAGCAGTTCTTC. Amino acids: CASNEGGYNEQFF.

This clonotype was counted between two and nine times. This chain uses TRBV30 with TRBJ1-1; possible D gene TRBD1, 6 bases. Trimming pared 3 bases from V and 6 bases from J, leaving 14 bases between. CDR3 length: 13 residues. Germline lookup yields CDR1 GTSNPN and CDR2 SVGIG (reference sequence). The CDR3 coding sequence is TGTGCCTGGAGGAGGGCAGGACAGTCTGAAGCTTTCTTT. This translates into CAWRRAGQSEAFF.

This clonotype showed up many times. The rearrangement joins TRBV28 to TRBJ2-7; 7 bases agree with TRBD1. Germline V gene sequence: CDR1 MDHEN, CDR2 SYDVKM. The CDR3 sequence is 14 residues long. The trim removed 7 bases at V and 0 bases at J, leaving 6 bases unmatched. CDR3 sequence reads: CASKRQGPSYEQYF. The CDR3 DNA follows: TGTGCCAGCAAGCGACAGGGACCCTCCTACGAGCAGTACTTC.

The chain links TRBV6-5 to TRBJ2-7; D is unresolved. CDR1 and CDR2 from the germline V gene are MNHEY and SVGAGI. The CDR3 is 14 amino acids. With 0 bases removed from V and 4 bases from J, the gap between germline ends came to 10 bases. The CDR3 bases are TGTGCCAGCAGTTACTCCAGGTACCGTTACGAGCAGTACTTC. It specifies CASSYSRYRYEQYF.

This chain connects TRBV10-3 to TRBJ1-6, with TRBD1 matching over 7 bases. CDR1 is ENHRY and CDR2 is SYGVKD in the germline V gene. This CDR3 region has 15 residues. Trimming cost V 3 bases and J 10 bases; bases outside gene matches: 9. This CDR3 reads CAISDAGQLASPLHF. The CDR3 coding sequence is TGTGCCATCAGTGATGCGGGACAGTTGGCGTCACCCCTCCACTTT.

Comments on this clonotype: A much larger clone differs by one base, so this may be a read error. This rearrangement joins TRBV27 to TRBJ1-1; 8 bases are a match to TRBD1. The trim removed 4 bases at V and 7 bases at J, leaving 8 bases unmatched. The CDR3 consists of 14 residues. CDR1 is MNHEY and CDR2 is SMNVEV in the germline V gene (reference sequence). The CDR3 bases are TGTGCCAGCAGTTCACAGGGGGGAGACATTGAAGCTTTCTTT. Protein: CASSSQGGDIEAFF.

The rearrangement joins TRBV3-1 to TRBJ2-1, with TRBD2 identical over 8 bases. The V gene's germline CDR1 is LGHDT and CDR2 YNNKEL (reference sequence). The CDR3 loop spans 16 amino acids. V was clipped by 0 bases and J by 3 bases; unmatched bases: 4. This CDR3 reads CASSQDRLAFYNEQFF. Written as DNA, the CDR3 is TGTGCCAGCAGCCAAGATCGACTAGCGTTCTACAATGAGCAGTTCTTC.

This clonotype was observed many times. The rearrangement uses TRBV11-2 and TRBJ2-5; 7 nucleotides align to TRBD1. Germline CDR1 reads SGHAT; CDR2 reads FQNNGV. The CDR3 consists of 13 residues. With V trimmed by 6 bases and J by 2 bases, 3 bases remained unmatched. The CDR3 here is CASRWTGQETQYF. CDR3 DNA sequence: TGTGCCAGCAGGTGGACAGGACAAGAGACCCAGTACTTC.

This clonotype occurred many times. The chain joins TRBV29-1 to TRBJ1-1; 7 bases are a match to TRBD1. With 2 bases clipped from V and 3 bases from J, the junction kept 6 bases outside the gene matches. Germline loops: CDR1 SQVTM, CDR2 ANQGSEA. CDR3 size: 14 residues. CDR3 residues: CSVERRGLHTEAFF. In nucleotides, the CDR3 is TGCAGCGTTGAACGAAGGGGGCTGCACACTGAAGCTTTCTTT.

The rearrangement uses TRBV3-1 and TRBJ2-1; 8 nucleotides line up with TRBD2. The CDR3 loop spans 15 amino acids. Germline CDR1 is LGHDT and CDR2 is YNNKEL (reference sequence). Germline trimming cut 2 bases from V and 4 bases from J; bases unmatched to any gene: 4. This CDR3 reads CASSQPSGLYNEQFF. The CDR3 DNA follows: TGTGCCAGCAGCCAACCTAGCGGGTTGTACAATGAGCAGTTCTTC.

This clonotype came up many times. This chain uses TRBV6-5 with TRBJ2-5; D uncertain. The CDR3 contains 15 residues. The V and J ends lost 2 bases and 5 bases respectively, with 15 bases between them. The germline CDR1 and CDR2 sequences are MNHEY and SVGAGI. The CDR3 region has the DNA TGTGCCAGCAGTTACCCCGTTATTAAGCCCGAGACCCAGTACTTC. This encodes CASSYPVIKPETQYF.

The gene calls are TRBV18 and TRBJ2-1, with 12 bases aligning to TRBD2. Per the germline V gene, CDR1 is KGHSH and CDR2 is LQKENI. The CDR3 has 17 amino acids. V was clipped by 3 bases and J by 7 bases; unmatched bases: 10. The CDR3 DNA sequence: TGTGCCAGCTCACCCTCTTGGACTAGCGGGGTACAGAATGAGCAGTTCTTC. As protein: CASSPSWTSGVQNEQFF.

There are many counts of this clonotype. The chain employs TRBV12-3 or TRBV12-4 and TRBJ1-1; D is perhaps TRBD1 (6 bases). V was shortened by 6 bases and J by 0 bases, with 11 bases between the two germline ends. This CDR3 is built from 14 residues. In DNA, the CDR3 is TGTGCCAGCAGACCAGGACAGCTGAACACTGAAGCTTTCTTT. Translating it yields CASRPGQLNTEAFF.

This clonotype was seen only a few times. The chain links TRBV30 to TRBJ2-3; 14 bases align to TRBD2. CDR1 is GTSNPN, CDR2 SVGIG, per germline (reference sequence). With 0 bases clipped from V and 1 base from J, the junction kept 12 bases outside the gene matches. The CDR3 runs to 20 residues. The CDR3 here is CAWSVRLAGGPDYRTDTQYF. Written as DNA, the CDR3 is TGTGCCTGGAGTGTACGACTAGCGGGAGGGCCGGATTATCGCACAGATACGCAGTATTTT.

V is TRBV6-2 or TRBV6-3 and J is TRBJ2-3; D uncertain. Germline V gives CDR1 MNHEY, CDR2 SVGEGT. CDR3 length: 13 amino acids. Trimming cost V 2 bases and J 3 bases, with 6 bases left between them. The CDR3 nucleotides are TGTGCCAGCAGTTACACGAATACAGATACGCAGTATTTT. It translates to CASSYTNTDTQYF.

This clonotype appeared many times. J is TRBJ2-7 and V is TRBV7-2; 14 bases align to TRBD2. Germline values: CDR1 SGHTA, CDR2 FQGNSA. This CDR3 contains 16 residues. V trimming: 5 bases; J trimming: 5 bases; junction bases outside the gene matches: 8. As DNA, the CDR3 is TGTGCCAGCAGCCTGGGACTAGCGGGAGTAGTCAACGAGCAGTACTTC. Encoded protein: CASSLGLAGVVNEQYF.